What follows are 10 T cell receptor beta chains derived from one specimen sequenced in a study of cytomegalovirus exposure and HLA in healthy donors. 60 Vbeta and 13 Jbeta primers were used in PCR. Only in-frame clones appear in the TCRdb table, and some are missing; sequencing was by immunoSEQ multiplex PCR. Here the sample spans around 130,000 clones, roughly 66% being singletons. The sample taken for sequencing was PBMCs. All receptors derive from an older woman in good health and CMV-seronegative.

The sample holds a few counts of this clone. This sequence joins TRBV15 and TRBJ2-1; no definite D call. Germline V lookup: CDR1 LNHNV, CDR2 YYDKDF (reference sequence). Trimming cost V 5 bases and J 2 bases, with 19 bases left between them. The CDR3 consists of 17 residues. The CDR3 reads CATSPHAIAPTYNEQFF. The CDR3 nucleotides are TGTGCCACCAGCCCGCACGCAATAGCACCTACCTACAATGAGCAGTTCTTC. The full variable domain, with the rest looked up from reference TRBV15 and TRBJ2-1, is DAMVIQNPRYQVTQFGKPVTLSCSQTLNHNVMYWYQQKSSQAPKLLFHYYDKDFNNEADTPDNFQSRRPNTSFCFLDIRSPGLGDTAMYLCATSPHAIAPTYNEQFFGPGTRLTVL.

This clone appeared a few times. The chain joins TRBV5-1 to TRBJ2-1; perhaps TRBD2 as D (5 bases). The length of the CDR3 is 13 residues. Germline loops: CDR1 SGHRS, CDR2 YFSETQ. Deletions cut 0 bases from V and 9 bases from J, with 10 bases between. The CDR3 here is CASSLVGASEQFF. The CDR3 DNA reads TGCGCCAGCAGCTTGGTGGGAGCCTCTGAGCAGTTCTTC.

This clone came up once. This chain links TRBV7-9 with TRBJ1-4; D possibly corresponds to TRBD1 (5 bases). The CDR3 spans 15 residues. Germline loops: CDR1 SEHNR, CDR2 FQNEAQ (reference sequence). Trimming cost V 5 bases and J 8 bases, with 18 bases left between them. The CDR3 region is CASSTAQAVWEKLFF. The DNA for the CDR3 is TGTGCCAGCAGCACCGCACAGGCCGTGTGGGAAAAACTGTTTTTT.

With regard to this clone: Within the sample, other DNA sequences also encode this same CDR3. Here the CDR3 DNA reads TGCGCCAGCAGCTTGACAGGGGGTTACGAGCAGTACTTC. It translates to CASSLTGGYEQYF. The rearrangement links TRBV5-1 to TRBJ2-7, with 8 nucleotides matching TRBD1. CDR3 size: 13 residues. The germline CDR1 and CDR2 sequences are SGHRS and YFSETQ. V was pared by 1 base and J by 4 bases, with 1 base of the junction left unmatched.

This clone was observed a few times. The junction departs from germline at one end; a sequencing error may be responsible. The rearrangement links TRBV2 to TRBJ1-1, with a weak D call TRBD1 (5 bases). Germline CDR1 SNHLY, CDR2 FYNNEI. The CDR3 contains 16 residues. The CDR3 region is CAGSERPSTGNTEAFF. The CDR3 bases are TGTGCCGGCAGTGAACGCCCTTCTACAGGGAACACTGAAGCTTTCTTT.

This sequence joins TRBV19 and TRBJ2-3; possibly TRBD2 for D (6 bases). This CDR3 is built from 18 residues. V lost 1 base and J lost 8, with 25 bases in between. Germline V CDR1 and CDR2: LNHDA, SQIVND (reference sequence). The CDR3 protein is CASSIGSGSNSGRGTQYF. Written as DNA, the CDR3 is TGTGCCAGTAGTATAGGGAGCGGGTCAAATTCGGGACGCGGTACGCAGTATTTT.

The chain couples TRBV5-1 to TRBJ2-5; TRBD2 aligns across 10 bases. There are 15 residues in the CDR3. Germline V lookup: CDR1 SGHRS, CDR2 YFSETQ. The ends lost 3 bases at V and 5 bases at J; junction bases unmatched: 7. The CDR3 bases are TGCGCCAGCAGCTCCCTCGGACTAGCGGAGGAGACCCAGTACTTC. Translating gives CASSSLGLAEETQYF.

The chain joins TRBV7-2 to TRBJ2-3; 7 positions match TRBD2. The germline CDR1 and CDR2 sequences are SGHTA and FQGNSA. There are 15 residues in the CDR3. Trimming took 5 bases from V and 4 from J; bases not matched to a gene: 9. The CDR3 nucleotides are TGTGCCAGCAGCCCCCCTGGGGGGAGGGCAGATACGCAGTATTTT. It specifies CASSPPGGRADTQYF.

This chain links TRBV7-9 with TRBJ2-2, with a possible D match to TRBD2 (5 bases). Germline V lookup: CDR1 SEHNR, CDR2 FQNEAQ (reference sequence). The CDR3 totals 13 residues. V was clipped by 7 bases and J by 5 bases, with 11 bases between them. CDR3 nucleotides: TGTGCCAGCACTCGGGGTGGAACCGGGGAGCTGTTTTTT. It codes for CASTRGGTGELFF.

V usage is TRBV4-2 and J usage is TRBJ2-1, with 9 bases aligning to TRBD2. The CDR3 covers 16 residues. Losses at the gene ends were 0 bases for V and 7 bases for J; bases not matched to a gene: 7. Germline V gene data show CDR1 as LGHNA and CDR2 as YNFKEQ. CDR3 coding DNA: TGTGCCAGCAGCCAAGAGGGCGGGAGGGCCGGAAATGAGCAGTTCTTC. Protein sequence: CASSQEGGRAGNEQFF.